The clone carrying this T cell receptor (beta chain) was picked up one time. These data are taken from a study of shared T cell receptors in the human thymus. Germline V gives CDR1 SGHNT, CDR2 YYREEE (reference sequence). Trimming took off 1 base at V and 4 bases at J, with 11 bases between the two ends. This CDR3 has 14 residues. Produced via immunoSEQ multiplex PCR; TCRdb's table is partial and in-frame only. Of around 730,000 clones in the sample, roughly 85% were seen once. These data are also associated with another study on human thymus T cells. In that study: The source of the thymus tissue was resections taken during corrective heart surgery. Unrelated people showed highly overlapping thymic repertoires, related research reported.

The sequence was collected from a girl under three years old with a congenital heart defect. Sequencing was done on a sample of thymocytes. This chain links TRBV5-4 with TRBJ1-1; no definite D call. CDR3 sequence: CASSLRGWSTEAFF. As DNA, the CDR3 is TGTGCCAGCAGCTTGCGGGGATGGAGCACTGAAGCTTTCTTT.